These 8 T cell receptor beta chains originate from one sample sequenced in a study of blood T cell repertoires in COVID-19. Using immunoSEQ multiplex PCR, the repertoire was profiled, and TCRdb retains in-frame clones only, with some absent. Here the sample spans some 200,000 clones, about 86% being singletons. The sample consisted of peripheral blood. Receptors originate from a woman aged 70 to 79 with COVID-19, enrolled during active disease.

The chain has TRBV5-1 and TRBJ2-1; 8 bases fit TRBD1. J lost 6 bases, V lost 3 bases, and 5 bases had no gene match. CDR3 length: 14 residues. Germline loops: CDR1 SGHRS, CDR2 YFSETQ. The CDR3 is CASSSQGGSNEQFF. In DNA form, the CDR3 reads TGCGCCAGCAGCTCACAGGGGGGTAGCAATGAGCAGTTCTTC. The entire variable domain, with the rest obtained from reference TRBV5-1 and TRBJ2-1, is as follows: KAGVTQTPRYLIKTRGQQVTLSCSPISGHRSVSWYQQTPGQGLQFLFEYFSETQRNKGNFPGRFSGRQFSNSRSEMNVSTLELGDSALYLCASSSQGGSNEQFFGPGTRLTVL.

In DNA, the CDR3 is TGTGCCAGCAGTTTAGTGGGACAGGGGGTCACCGGGGAGCTGTTTTTT. Amino acid sequence: CASSLVGQGVTGELFF. V is TRBV28 and J is TRBJ2-2; TRBD1 aligns across 11 bases. J lost 4 bases, V lost 2 bases, and 3 bases had no gene match. CDR1 and CDR2 from the germline V gene are MDHEN and SYDVKM. CDR3 length: 16 residues.

Here the CDR3 DNA reads TGTGCCAGCAGCCAAGAGGGCCAGGGTCAATACGAGCAGTACTTC. It translates to CASSQEGQGQYEQYF. The J gene is TRBJ2-7, the V gene TRBV3-1 (or the pseudogene TRBV3-2); D is perhaps TRBD1 (5 bases). The CDR3 consists of 15 residues. V was clipped by 0 bases and J by 4 bases, with 13 bases between them. CDR1 and CDR2 (germline): LGHDT, YNNKEL (reference sequence).

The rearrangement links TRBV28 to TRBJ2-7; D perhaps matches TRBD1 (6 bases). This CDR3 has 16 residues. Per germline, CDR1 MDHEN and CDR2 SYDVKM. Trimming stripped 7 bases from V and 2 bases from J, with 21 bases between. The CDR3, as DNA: TGTGCCAGCAACCCGACAGGTAGAGCCACCACCTACGAGCAGTACTTC. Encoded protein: CASNPTGRATTYEQYF.

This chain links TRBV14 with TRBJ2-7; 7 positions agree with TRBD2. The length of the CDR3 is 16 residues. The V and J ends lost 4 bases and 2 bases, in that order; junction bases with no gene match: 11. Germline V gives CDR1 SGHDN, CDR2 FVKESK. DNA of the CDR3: TGTGCCAGCAGCCCGCTGACGGGAGGATTCCCCTACGAGCAGTACTTC. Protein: CASSPLTGGFPYEQYF.

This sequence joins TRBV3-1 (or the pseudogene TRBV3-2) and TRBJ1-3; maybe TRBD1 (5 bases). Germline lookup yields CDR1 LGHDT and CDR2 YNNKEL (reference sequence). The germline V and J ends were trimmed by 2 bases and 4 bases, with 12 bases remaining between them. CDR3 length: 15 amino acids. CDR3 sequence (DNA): TGTGCCAGCAGCCAAACCCGCGGGGCAGGAAACACCATATATTTT. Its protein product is CASSQTRGAGNTIYF.

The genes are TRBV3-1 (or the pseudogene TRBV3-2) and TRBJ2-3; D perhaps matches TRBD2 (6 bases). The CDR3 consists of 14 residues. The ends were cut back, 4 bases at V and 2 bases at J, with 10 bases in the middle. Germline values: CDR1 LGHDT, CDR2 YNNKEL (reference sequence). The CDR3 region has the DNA TGTGCCAGCAGCCCGACTAGACTCACAGATACGCAGTATTTT. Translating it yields CASSPTRLTDTQYF.

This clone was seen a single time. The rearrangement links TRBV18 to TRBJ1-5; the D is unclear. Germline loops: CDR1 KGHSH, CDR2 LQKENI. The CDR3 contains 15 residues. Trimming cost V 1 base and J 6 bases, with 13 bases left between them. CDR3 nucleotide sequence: TGTGCCAGCTCACCACGGGAGGGCTGGGGTCAGCCCCAGCATTTT. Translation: CASSPREGWGQPQHF.